One and the same sample provided the 25 T cell receptor beta chains below, sequenced in a study of CD8 T cells in Susac syndrome. The authors reverse transcribed roughly 0.5 to 1 ug RNA with random hexamers. TCRdb used MiXCR to reprocess the immunoSEQ multiplex PCR reads, holding one entry per CDR3 protein. This sample has approximately 200,000 distinct CDR3 sequences; about 95% occur once, and the top ten carry roughly 0.094%. The sequencing input was CD4+ T cells from PBMCs. These receptors all come from a human donor with multiple sclerosis.

This rearrangement joins TRBV30 to TRBJ2-1; TRBD2 agrees at 7 bases. This CDR3 comprises 15 residues. J was trimmed by 9 bases and V by 5 bases; bases with no gene match: 16. Germline V gives CDR1 GTSNPN, CDR2 SVGIG (reference sequence). The CDR3 loop reads CAWPKEGGPVREQFF. CDR3 bases: TGTGCCTGGCCTAAAGAGGGAGGGCCCGTACGTGAGCAGTTCTTC.

The genes are TRBV5-1 and TRBJ2-1; tentative D call: TRBD1 (6 bases). V was clipped by 4 bases and J by 5 bases, with 19 bases between them. CDR3 size: 16 residues. Germline lookup yields CDR1 SGHRS and CDR2 YFSETQ. CDR3 sequence (DNA): TGCGCCAGCAGCCTTGGGCCAGGGGTAGCCAACAATGAGCAGTTCTTC. Protein: CASSLGPGVANNEQFF.

This clonotype appeared once. This chain links TRBV2 with TRBJ1-2; 7 bases fit TRBD1. This CDR3 has 14 residues. The V gene's germline CDR1 is SNHLY and CDR2 FYNNEI. V gave up 9 bases and J gave up 1 base; unmatched junction bases: 8. CDR3: CASEIYRGNYGYTF. The CDR3 region has the DNA TGTGCCAGTGAAATCTACAGGGGTAACTATGGCTACACCTTC.

The genes are TRBV18 and TRBJ2-1; possibly TRBD1 for D (6 bases). This CDR3 is 14 amino acids long. From germline, CDR1 is KGHSH and CDR2 LQKENI. Between the trimmed V and J ends, which lost 6 bases and 8 bases, there was a span of 17 bases. The CDR3 region has the DNA TGTGCCAGCTCGCCTGATACAGGGATACATGAGCAGTTCTTC. This translates into CASSPDTGIHEQFF. The variable domain in full, with the rest retrieved from reference TRBV18 and TRBJ2-1, is NAGVMQNPRHLVRRRGQEARLRCSPMKGHSHVYWYRQLPEEGLKFMVYLQKENIIDESGMPKERFSAEFPKEGPSILRIQQVVRGDSAAYFCASSPDTGIHEQFFGPGTRLTVL.

V and J are TRBV2 and TRBJ2-2, with 7 bases fitting TRBD1. The length of the CDR3 is 13 residues. Germline CDR1 is SNHLY and CDR2 is FYNNEI. V trimming: 5 bases; J trimming: 8 bases; junction bases outside the gene matches: 5. CDR3 in amino acids: CASSPTGQGELFF. The DNA of the CDR3 is TGTGCCAGCAGTCCGACAGGGCAAGGGGAGCTGTTTTTT. Based on the CDR3 plus reference TRBV2 and TRBJ2-2, the full variable domain is EPEVTQTPSHQVTQMGQEVILRCVPISNHLYFYWYRQILGQKVEFLVSFYNNEISEKSEIFDDQFSVERPDGSNFTLKIRSTKLEDSAMYFCASSPTGQGELFFGEGSRLTVL.

J is TRBJ2-1 and V is TRBV19; the match to TRBD2 covers 13 bases. In germline, CDR1 is LNHDA, CDR2 SQIVND (reference sequence). The V gene end was trimmed by 5 bases and the J gene end by 6 bases; junction bases not matched to a gene: 4. The CDR3 consists of 15 residues. The CDR3: CASSLGLAGANEQFF. The CDR3 bases are TGTGCCAGTAGTCTTGGACTAGCGGGAGCCAATGAGCAGTTCTTC.

In its sample, this clonotype was seen once. J is TRBJ2-1 and V is TRBV9; the match to TRBD1 covers 7 bases. With V trimmed by 0 bases and J by 0 bases, 12 bases remained unmatched. The CDR3 consists of 19 residues. The germline V gene encodes CDR1 SGDLS and CDR2 YYNGEE. CDR3 nucleotide sequence: TGTGCCAGCAGCGTAGGCCAGGGGGTCGATTTTAGCTCCTACAATGAGCAGTTCTTC. Translated: CASSVGQGVDFSSYNEQFF.

V gene TRBV7-9 combines with J gene TRBJ1-2; tentative D call: TRBD1 (6 bases). Trimming stripped 6 bases from V and 3 bases from J, with 17 bases between. The CDR3 sequence is 15 residues long. Germline lookup yields CDR1 SEHNR and CDR2 FQNEAQ (reference sequence). CDR3 sequence reads: CASRSTQQGDYGYTF. The DNA for the CDR3 is TGTGCCAGCAGGTCAACCCAACAGGGTGACTATGGCTACACCTTC.

This chain uses TRBV10-3 with TRBJ2-6; D remains unclear. The V gene's germline CDR1 is ENHRY and CDR2 SYGVKD. CDR3 length: 17 amino acids. The V end lost 2 bases, the J end lost 4 bases, and 15 bases lay between the germline ends. The CDR3 here is CAISEGIGDSGANVLTF. In DNA, the CDR3 is TGTGCCATCAGTGAGGGGATAGGAGACTCCGGGGCCAACGTCCTGACTTTC.

The chain recombines TRBV24-1 with TRBJ2-5, with D tentatively TRBD2 (5 bases). CDR3 length: 15 residues. The V end was cut by 4 bases, the J end by 5 bases, with 16 bases between. The germline gives CDR1 KGHDR, CDR2 SFDVKD. Written as DNA, the CDR3 is TGTGCCACCAGTGACCCAGCCGGGTCGGGGGAGACCCAGTACTTC. This encodes CATSDPAGSGETQYF.

V usage is TRBV25-1 and J usage is TRBJ2-2; 9 bases map to TRBD1. This CDR3 spans 16 amino acids. J lost 1 base, V lost 1 base, and 1 base had no gene match. Germline-derived CDR1 and CDR2 are MGHDK and SYGVNS. Here the CDR3 DNA reads TGTGCCAGCAGTGAATGGGGACAGGGGAACACCGGGGAGCTGTTTTTT. Protein sequence: CASSEWGQGNTGELFF.

J is TRBJ2-7 and V is TRBV6-1, with 9 bases identical to TRBD1. The V gene end was trimmed by 7 bases and the J gene end by 7 bases; junction bases not matched to a gene: 17. Looked up from germline, CDR1 is MNHNS and CDR2 is SASEGT. CDR3 length: 16 amino acids. CDR3 coding DNA: TGTGCCAGCACCGGAACCGGGACAGGGTTTCTGGGGGAGCAGTACTTC. This gives the protein CASTGTGTGFLGEQYF.

The rearrangement links TRBV18 to TRBJ1-6; no definite D call. This CDR3 contains 15 residues. Trimming took 1 base from V and 8 from J, leaving 12 bases between them. Germline CDR1 reads KGHSH; CDR2 reads LQKENI. CDR3 residues: CASSPQVSGDSPLHF. In DNA, the CDR3 is TGTGCCAGCTCACCACAAGTCTCAGGCGATTCACCCCTCCACTTT.

The table lists this clonotype with a count of one. The rearrangement links TRBV29-1 to TRBJ2-3; 7 nucleotides line up with TRBD2. Germline assignment: CDR1 SQVTM and CDR2 ANQGSEA. The CDR3 has 11 amino acids. After removal of 7 bases from V and 4 bases from J, the junction contained 2 bases not matched to a gene. The CDR3 sequence: CSGGGADTQYF. DNA for the CDR3: TGCAGCGGGGGGGGAGCAGATACGCAGTATTTT.

The table lists this clonotype with a few counts. The chain carries TRBV2 and TRBJ1-5, with a tentative D call TRBD1 (5 bases). The V and J ends lost 5 bases and 7 bases respectively, with 18 bases between them. This CDR3 contains 15 residues. The germline CDR1 and CDR2 sequences are SNHLY and FYNNEI. The CDR3 region is CASSRRQIIGQPQHF. CDR3 sequence (DNA): TGTGCCAGCAGTAGACGACAGATCATCGGACAGCCCCAGCATTTT.

This chain uses TRBV4-1 with TRBJ1-5, with 9 bases aligning to TRBD1. The CDR3 sequence is 14 residues long. Looked up from germline, CDR1 is MGHRA and CDR2 is YSYEKL. Trimming cost V 5 bases and J 7 bases; bases outside gene matches: 6. CDR3 residues: CASSSQGAEQPQHF. As DNA, the CDR3 is TGCGCCAGCAGCTCACAGGGGGCCGAGCAGCCCCAGCATTTT.

J is TRBJ2-1 and V is TRBV4-1, with 13 bases matching TRBD2. This CDR3 region has 16 residues. V gave up 3 bases and J gave up 7 bases; unmatched junction bases: 6. Germline loops: CDR1 MGHRA, CDR2 YSYEKL. The CDR3 nucleotides are TGCGCCAGCAGCCATTCGGGACTAGCGGGATTTAATGAGCAGTTCTTC. This codes for CASSHSGLAGFNEQFF.

V gene TRBV4-1 combines with J gene TRBJ2-3; D gene unclear. The CDR3 has 14 residues. V was clipped by 3 bases and J by 2 bases, with 9 bases between them. Germline loops: CDR1 MGHRA, CDR2 YSYEKL. The CDR3 loop reads CASSQSQLTDTQYF. The CDR3 bases are TGCGCCAGCAGCCAGAGTCAGCTCACAGATACGCAGTATTTT.

The J gene is TRBJ2-5, the V gene TRBV29-1; D is undetermined. The CDR3 is 11 amino acids. V gave up 6 bases and J gave up 2 bases, with 7 bases separating them. Germline CDR1 and CDR2: SQVTM and ANQGSEA. The CDR3: CSVEVQETQYF. CDR3 nucleotide sequence: TGCAGCGTCGAGGTTCAAGAGACCCAGTACTTC.

The gene calls are TRBV9 and TRBJ2-7; D gene unclear. The CDR3 runs to 14 residues. Germline lookup yields CDR1 SGDLS and CDR2 YYNGEE. Trimming removed 0 bases from V and 2 bases from J, with 9 bases in between. The CDR3 loop is CASSVDSFTYEQYF. CDR3 nucleotides: TGTGCCAGCAGCGTAGACAGCTTCACCTACGAGCAGTACTTC. The whole variable domain, remainder taken from reference TRBV9 and TRBJ2-7, is DSGVTQTPKHLITATGQRVTLRCSPRSGDLSVYWYQQSLDQGLQFLIQYYNGEERAKGNILERFSAQQFPDLHSELNLSSLELGDSALYFCASSVDSFTYEQYFGPGTRLTVT.

This sequence joins TRBV20-1 and TRBJ2-7, with 7 positions matching TRBD1. Germline V gene data show CDR1 as DFQATT and CDR2 as SNEGSKA (reference sequence). With V trimmed by 6 bases and J by 5 bases, 7 bases remained unmatched. CDR3 length equals 12 residues. In DNA, the CDR3 is TGCAGTGCGACCGACAGGGCGGACGAGCAGTACTTC. Translation gives CSATDRADEQYF.

The chain employs TRBV3-1 and TRBJ2-5; D not certain. Germline V gene lookup returns CDR1 LGHDT and CDR2 YNNKEL (reference sequence). CDR3 length equals 12 residues. V lost 0 bases to trimming and J lost 8 bases, with 7 bases between them. The CDR3 spells CASSQEWGTQYF. CDR3 DNA: TGTGCCAGCAGCCAAGAGTGGGGAACCCAGTACTTC.

This CDR3 reads CASSFGSSPLHF. The CDR3 DNA reads TGTGCCAGCAGTTTCGGGTCCTCACCCCTCCACTTT. The chain has TRBV12-3 or TRBV12-4 and TRBJ1-6; the D is unclear. CDR3 length: 12 residues. Trimming shortened V by 3 bases and J by 10 bases, and 7 bases separated the two germline ends.

V gene TRBV29-1 combines with J gene TRBJ2-5, with a possible D match to TRBD1 (7 bases). The germline CDR1 and CDR2 sequences are SQVTM and ANQGSEA. The CDR3 spans 12 residues. Between the trimmed V and J ends, which lost 7 bases and 7 bases, there was a span of 16 bases. CDR3 bases: TGCAGCGCTGTACAGGGGCGGGGGACCCAGTACTTC. This encodes CSAVQGRGTQYF.

A single count supports this clonotype. The chain is built from TRBV7-9 and TRBJ1-2; D is ambiguous. Trimming shortened V by 5 bases and J by 2 bases, and 15 bases separated the two germline ends. The CDR3 is 15 residues long. CDR1 and CDR2 (germline): SEHNR, FQNEAQ (reference sequence). CDR3 sequence: CASSRGVVGNYGYTF. DNA of the CDR3: TGTGCCAGCAGCCGAGGCGTTGTGGGCAACTATGGCTACACCTTC.